The source of this T cell receptor beta chain is a study of blood T cells in healthy people across ages. Primed by a sample-barcoded 5' primer and a J-beta primer mix, a second PCR proceeded for 7 to 11 cycles. From the 5' RACE reads, TCRdb called clonotypes with MiXCR, one entry per CDR3 protein. This sample has over 500,000 distinct CDR3 sequences, with 45% to 60% found just once. The CDR3 contains 12 residues. CDR1 and CDR2 from the germline V gene are DFQATT and SNEGSKA (reference sequence). The ends lost 3 bases at V and 8 bases at J; junction bases unmatched: 2. This clonotype was seen a few times.

The chain links TRBV20-1 to TRBJ2-1; TRBD2 agrees at 9 bases. The sample comprised blood. The sequence was collected from a woman aged 80 or older in good health. CDR3 sequence: CSASPSGDEQFF. CDR3 sequence (DNA): TGCAGTGCTAGCCCTAGCGGGGATGAGCAGTTCTTC.